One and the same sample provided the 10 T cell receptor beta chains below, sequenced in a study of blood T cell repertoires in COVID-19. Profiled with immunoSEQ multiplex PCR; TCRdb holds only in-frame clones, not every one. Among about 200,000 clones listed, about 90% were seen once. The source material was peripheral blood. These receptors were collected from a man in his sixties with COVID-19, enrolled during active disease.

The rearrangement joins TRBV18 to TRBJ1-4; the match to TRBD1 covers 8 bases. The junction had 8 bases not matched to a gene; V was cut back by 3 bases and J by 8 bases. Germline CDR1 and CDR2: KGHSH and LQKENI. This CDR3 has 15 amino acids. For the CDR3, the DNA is TGTGCCAGCTCACCCATACAGGGGGTGAGAGAAAAACTGTTTTTT. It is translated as CASSPIQGVREKLFF.

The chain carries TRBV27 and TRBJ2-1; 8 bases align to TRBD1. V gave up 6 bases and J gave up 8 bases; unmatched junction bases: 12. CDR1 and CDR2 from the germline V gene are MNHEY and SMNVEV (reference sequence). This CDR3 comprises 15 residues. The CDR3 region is CASRPTGALIDEQFF. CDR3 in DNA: TGTGCCAGCAGGCCGACAGGGGCTCTAATCGATGAGCAGTTCTTC.

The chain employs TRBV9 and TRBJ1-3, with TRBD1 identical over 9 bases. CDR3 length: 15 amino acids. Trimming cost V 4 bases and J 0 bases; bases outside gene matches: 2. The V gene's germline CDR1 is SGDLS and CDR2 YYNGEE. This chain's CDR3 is CASSPQGASGNTIYF. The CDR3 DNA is TGTGCCAGCAGCCCACAGGGGGCCTCTGGAAACACCATATATTTT. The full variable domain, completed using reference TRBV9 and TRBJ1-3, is DSGVTQTPKHLITATGQRVTLRCSPRSGDLSVYWYQQSLDQGLQFLIQYYNGEERAKGNILERFSAQQFPDLHSELNLSSLELGDSALYFCASSPQGASGNTIYFGEGSWLTVV.

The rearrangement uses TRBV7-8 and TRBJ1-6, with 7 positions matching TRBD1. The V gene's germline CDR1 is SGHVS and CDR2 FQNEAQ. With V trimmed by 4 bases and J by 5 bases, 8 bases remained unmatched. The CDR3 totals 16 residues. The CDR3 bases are TGTGCCAGCAGCTCGGGACAGCGAGCCAATAATTCACCCCTCCACTTT. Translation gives CASSSGQRANNSPLHF.

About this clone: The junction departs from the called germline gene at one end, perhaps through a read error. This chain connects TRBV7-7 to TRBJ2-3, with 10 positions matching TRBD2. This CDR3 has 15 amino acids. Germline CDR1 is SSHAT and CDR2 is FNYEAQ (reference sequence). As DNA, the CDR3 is TGTGCTAGCAGCCCCCTAGCGGGAGGCACAGATACGCAGTATTTT. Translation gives CASSPLAGGTDTQYF.

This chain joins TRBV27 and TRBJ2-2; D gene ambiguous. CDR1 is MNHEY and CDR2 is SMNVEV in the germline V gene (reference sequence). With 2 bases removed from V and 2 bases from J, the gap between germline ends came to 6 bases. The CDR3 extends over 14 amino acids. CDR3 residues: CASSLAANTGELFF. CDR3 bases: TGTGCCAGCAGTTTAGCGGCCAACACCGGGGAGCTGTTTTTT.

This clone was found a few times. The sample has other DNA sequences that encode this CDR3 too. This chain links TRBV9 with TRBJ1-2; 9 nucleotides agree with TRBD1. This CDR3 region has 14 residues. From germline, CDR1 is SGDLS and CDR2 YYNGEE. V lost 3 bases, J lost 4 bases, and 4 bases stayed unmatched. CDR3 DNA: TGTGCCAGCAGCGCGGAGGGACAGGGCTATGGCTACACCTTC. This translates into CASSAEGQGYGYTF.

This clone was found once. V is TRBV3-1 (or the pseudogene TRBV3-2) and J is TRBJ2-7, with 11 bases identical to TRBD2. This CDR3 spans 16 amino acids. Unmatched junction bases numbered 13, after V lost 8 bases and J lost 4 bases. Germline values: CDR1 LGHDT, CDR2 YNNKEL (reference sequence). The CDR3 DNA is TGTGCCAGCGCCCCCTCAACTAGCGGGAGAGGTTACGAGCAGTACTTC. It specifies CASAPSTSGRGYEQYF.

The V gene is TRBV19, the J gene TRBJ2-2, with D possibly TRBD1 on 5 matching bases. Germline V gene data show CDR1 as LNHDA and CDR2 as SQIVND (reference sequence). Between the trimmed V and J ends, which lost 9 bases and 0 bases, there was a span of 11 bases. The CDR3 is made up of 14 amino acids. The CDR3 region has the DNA TGTGCCAGCCAGGAACAGGCGAACACCGGGGAGCTGTTTTTT. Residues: CASQEQANTGELFF.

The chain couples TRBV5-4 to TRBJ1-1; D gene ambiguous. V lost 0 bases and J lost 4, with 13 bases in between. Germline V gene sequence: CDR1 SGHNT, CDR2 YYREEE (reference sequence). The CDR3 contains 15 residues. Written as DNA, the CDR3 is TGTGCCAGCAGCTTGGGTCAGCCGGGTGGCACTGAAGCTTTCTTT. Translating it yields CASSLGQPGGTEAFF.